Following are 14 T cell receptor beta chains from one sample sequenced in a study of blood T cell repertoires in COVID-19. Assay: immunoSEQ multiplex PCR; the TCRdb copy retains only in-frame clones and omits some. The table includes approximately 160,000 clones, 65% to 85% detected once. Sequenced: peripheral blood. The receptors stem from a woman of 80 years or more with acute or convalescent COVID-19.

The chain combines TRBV27 with TRBJ2-3; possibly TRBD2 for D (6 bases). The germline CDR1 and CDR2 sequences are MNHEY and SMNVEV (reference sequence). V was cut by 10 bases and J by 2 bases, with 28 bases left in between. This CDR3 comprises 18 residues. For the CDR3, the DNA is TGTGCCACAAAAGGACTACATAGGACCCTATCATCCACAGATACGCAGTATTTT. It is translated as CATKGLHRTLSSTDTQYF.

This clone was picked up one time. The chain employs TRBV29-1 and TRBJ1-1; 7 bases map to TRBD1. The CDR3 loop spans 13 amino acids. After removal of 7 bases from V and 1 base from J, the junction contained 6 bases not matched to a gene. Germline-derived CDR1 and CDR2 are SQVTM and ANQGSEA. CDR3 loop: CSALTGANTEAFF. The CDR3 coding sequence is TGCAGCGCCCTCACAGGGGCGAACACTGAAGCTTTCTTT.

The rearrangement uses TRBV7-2 and TRBJ1-1, with D possibly being TRBD1 (6 bases). Germline loops: CDR1 SGHTA, CDR2 FQGNSA. The CDR3 is 17 amino acids. The V and J ends lost 1 base and 4 bases respectively, with 19 bases between them. In DNA form, the CDR3 reads TGTGCCAGCAGCTTAGAGGAGTGGGGGCTCCTTACCACTGAAGCTTTCTTT. It encodes CASSLEEWGLLTTEAFF.

This clone has just a few counts. The chain employs TRBV6-2 or TRBV6-3 and TRBJ2-1; 8 bases agree with TRBD2. CDR1 is MNHEY, CDR2 SVGEGT, per germline. The junction had 27 bases not matched to a gene; V was cut back by 5 bases and J by 9 bases. The CDR3 is 20 residues long. The CDR3 coding sequence is TGTGCCAGCAGTGATATAGGACTCGGCGGGGGGAAAGATCGGTCGGTTGAGCAGTTCTTC. Encoded protein: CASSDIGLGGGKDRSVEQFF.

The chain has TRBV21-1 and TRBJ2-1; the table's TRBD1 call for D was not verified on the DNA. TRBV21-1 is tagged as a pseudogene. The CDR3 consists of 21 residues. Here the CDR3 reads CASSKQVPLSTGTPPYNEQFF. For the CDR3, the DNA is TGTGCCAGCAGCAAACAGGTTCCACTATCGACCGGGACACCGCCTTACAATGAGCAGTTCTTC.

This clone has only one observation. This chain connects TRBV10-3 to TRBJ2-4; 10 bases line up with TRBD1. The CDR3 sequence is 16 residues long. CDR1 and CDR2 (germline): ENHRY, SYGVKD. With 3 bases clipped from V and 8 bases from J, the junction kept 10 bases outside the gene matches. The CDR3 reads CAISEGTGARGDIQYF. The CDR3 DNA follows: TGTGCCATCAGTGAAGGGACAGGGGCGCGGGGAGACATTCAGTACTTC.

This clone was counted only a few times. The V gene is TRBV7-9, the J gene TRBJ2-3, with 7 positions matching TRBD2. CDR1 is SEHNR, CDR2 FQNEAQ, per germline (reference sequence). The CDR3 is made up of 14 amino acids. J was trimmed by 6 bases and V by 4 bases; bases with no gene match: 7. CDR3 sequence: CASSWDYQQDTQYF. In DNA, the CDR3 is TGTGCCAGCAGCTGGGACTATCAACAGGATACGCAGTATTTT.

The V and J genes are TRBV24-1 and TRBJ2-3; the D gene is possibly TRBD1 (6 bases). Germline CDR1 is KGHDR and CDR2 is SFDVKD. CDR3 length: 14 amino acids. Trimming took 4 bases from V and 5 from J, leaving 12 bases between them. CDR3 bases: TGTGCCACCAGTGAAGGGGGAGCTATAGATACGCAGTATTTT. This encodes CATSEGGAIDTQYF.

The chain recombines TRBV7-3 with TRBJ2-3; TRBD2 matches 9 bases. CDR1 is SGHTA and CDR2 is FQGTGA in the germline V gene. The V and J ends lost 5 bases and 6 bases, in that order; junction bases with no gene match: 12. The CDR3 spans 16 residues. The CDR3 region is CASSSGGASGADTQYF. The CDR3 region has the DNA TGTGCCAGCAGCAGTGGGGGCGCTAGCGGGGCTGATACGCAGTATTTT.

This clone is a singleton in its sample. The rearrangement uses TRBV4-3 and TRBJ2-2; D is perhaps TRBD2 (6 bases). V shed 0 bases and J shed 1 base, with 12 bases lying between them. Germline CDR1 LGHNA, CDR2 YSLEER. The CDR3 has 17 residues. The CDR3 region is CASSQDRRGLNTGELFF. CDR3 DNA sequence: TGCGCCAGCAGCCAAGATAGGCGGGGTTTGAACACCGGGGAGCTGTTTTTT.

This clone turned up a few times. The chain has TRBV5-1 and TRBJ1-1; D possibly corresponds to TRBD1 (5 bases). This CDR3 has 15 residues. The germline CDR1 and CDR2 sequences are SGHRS and YFSETQ. Trimming stripped 1 base from V and 5 bases from J, with 15 bases between. In DNA, the CDR3 is TGCGCCAGCAGCTTGTTTGGTCAGGGAGGGACTGAAGCTTTCTTT. Encoded protein: CASSLFGQGGTEAFF.

The V call is TRBV3-1 (or the pseudogene TRBV3-2), the J call TRBJ1-2; possibly TRBD1 for D (6 bases). The V end lost 3 bases, the J end lost 6 bases, and 14 bases lay between the germline ends. The CDR3 length is 14 residues. The germline V gene has CDR1 LGHDT and CDR2 YNNKEL (reference sequence). The DNA for the CDR3 is TGTGCCAGCAGCCAGGCCCACAGGGCCGATGGCTACACCTTC. Translated: CASSQAHRADGYTF.

The chain joins TRBV9 to TRBJ2-4; TRBD1 agrees at 8 bases. The germline V gene has CDR1 SGDLS and CDR2 YYNGEE. CDR3 length equals 15 residues. The J segment lost 2 bases and the V segment lost 0 bases, leaving 1 base of the junction unmatched. CDR3 region: CASSVGTGPKNIQYF. The CDR3 nucleotides read TGTGCCAGCAGCGTAGGGACAGGGCCCAAAAACATTCAGTACTTC.

This chain links TRBV6-6 with TRBJ2-5; the D gene is possibly TRBD2 (5 bases). The CDR3 runs to 12 residues. Germline CDR1 and CDR2: MNHNY and SVGAGI (reference sequence). Trimming removed 7 bases from V and 5 bases from J, with 11 bases in between. The CDR3 is CASTSQVETQYF. CDR3 nucleotides: TGTGCCAGCACTAGCCAGGTTGAGACCCAGTACTTC.